This TCR beta chain comes out of a study of cytomegalovirus exposure and HLA in healthy donors. V lost 5 bases to trimming and J lost 0 bases, with 9 bases between them. Germline V gene lookup returns CDR1 SGHRS and CDR2 YFSETQ. The CDR3 loop spans 14 amino acids. 13 Jbeta primers and 60 Vbeta primers were used for the PCR. TCRdb keeps only in-frame clones here, not all; method: immunoSEQ multiplex PCR. The profile shows around 150,000 clones, roughly 87% of them singletons. The origin of this receptor is a man aged 25-45 years in good health and CMV-seropositive. Sequencing was carried out using PBMCs. The V and J genes are TRBV5-1 and TRBJ2-1, with D possibly being TRBD2 (6 bases). The CDR3 spells CASSYGGSYNEQFF. As DNA, the CDR3 is TGCGCCAGCAGTTACGGGGGCTCCTACAATGAGCAGTTCTTC.